The 15 T cell receptor beta chains below come from one sample, sequenced in a study of early T cells in non-severe SARS-CoV-2 infection. TCRdb itself ran the 5' RACE reads through MiXCR, one entry per CDR3 protein. The table has roughly 120,000 distinct CDR3 sequences, 15% seen once. Sequencing used whole blood. The source is an adult who was a healthcare worker with PCR-confirmed SARS-CoV-2 infection or an uninfected control (not recorded which).

This clonotype was counted between two and nine times. The chain employs TRBV20-1 and TRBJ2-2; the D call may be TRBD1 or TRBD2 (5 bases each). The CDR3 is made up of 16 amino acids. Per germline, CDR1 DFQATT and CDR2 SNEGSKA (reference sequence). Trimming stripped 5 bases from V and 6 bases from J, with 22 bases between. CDR3 coding DNA: TGCAGTGCTGAGCACTTGGGGGTGGCGAAACCCGGGGAGCTGTTTTTT. Protein: CSAEHLGVAKPGELFF.

This clonotype has at least ten counts. V is TRBV4-1 and J is TRBJ2-5; TRBD1 aligns across 8 bases. The CDR3 contains 14 residues. V lost 1 base, J lost 5 bases, and 3 bases stayed unmatched. CDR1 is MGHRA and CDR2 is YSYEKL in the germline V gene. CDR3 region: CASSQAGGEETQYF. CDR3 nucleotide sequence: TGCGCCAGCAGCCAAGCAGGGGGCGAGGAGACCCAGTACTTC.

The chain couples TRBV6-1 to TRBJ1-1; the D gene is possibly TRBD1 (6 bases). The CDR3 extends over 13 amino acids. The V end lost 3 bases, the J end lost 8 bases, and 13 bases lay between the germline ends. Germline V gene lookup returns CDR1 MNHNS and CDR2 SASEGT. The CDR3, as DNA: TGTGCCAGCAGTGACGGGGGGCATGGCGAAGCTTTCTTT. Its protein product is CASSDGGHGEAFF.

V usage is TRBV11-2 and J usage is TRBJ2-7, with 10 positions matching TRBD2. The V gene end was trimmed by 4 bases and the J gene end by 2 bases; junction bases not matched to a gene: 2. Per the germline V gene, CDR1 is SGHAT and CDR2 is FQNNGV. The length of the CDR3 is 14 residues. The CDR3 reads CASSSSGGPYEQYF. The CDR3 bases are TGTGCCAGCAGCTCTAGCGGGGGTCCCTACGAGCAGTACTTC.

V and J are TRBV29-1 and TRBJ2-1; D possibly corresponds to TRBD1 (6 bases). The CDR3 length is 14 residues. Germline V gene sequence: CDR1 SQVTM, CDR2 ANQGSEA. Trimming removed 6 bases at V and 5 bases at J, with 17 bases between. The CDR3 DNA reads as TGCAGCGTCCACCTCTCCGCAGGGGACAATGAGCAGTTCTTC. Protein: CSVHLSAGDNEQFF.

This clonotype has just a few counts. The gene calls are TRBV20-1 and TRBJ1-1; maybe TRBD1 (6 bases). Germline CDR1 DFQATT, CDR2 SNEGSKA (reference sequence). The V end was cut by 5 bases, the J end by 11 bases, with 18 bases between. CDR3 length: 12 amino acids. As DNA, the CDR3 is TGCAGTGCTTCACGGACAGCCGTGGACGCTTTCTTT. It encodes CSASRTAVDAFF.

This clonotype has just a few counts. V usage is TRBV5-5 and J usage is TRBJ2-5; 8 positions match TRBD1. The CDR3 is 17 amino acids. The ends lost 4 bases at V and 0 bases at J; junction bases unmatched: 11. The germline V gene has CDR1 SGHKS and CDR2 YYEKEE (reference sequence). The CDR3 nucleotides read TGTGCCAGCAGCCCTGGCATTACAGGGGGTTACCAAGAGACCCAGTACTTC. This codes for CASSPGITGGYQETQYF.

This chain uses TRBV29-1 with TRBJ2-5; the match to TRBD1 covers 7 bases. CDR1 and CDR2 (germline): SQVTM, ANQGSEA. The J segment lost 4 bases and the V segment lost 7 bases, leaving 6 bases of the junction unmatched. This CDR3 spans 12 amino acids. The CDR3 region is CSARGQLETQYF. Here the CDR3 DNA reads TGCAGCGCCCGGGGACAGTTAGAGACCCAGTACTTC.

The sample holds a few counts of this clonotype. The rearrangement joins TRBV6-5 to TRBJ1-5; possibly TRBD1 for D (6 bases). Germline assignment: CDR1 MNHEY and CDR2 SVGAGI. V dropped 2 bases and J dropped 6 bases, with 11 bases sitting between them. The CDR3 runs to 14 residues. The CDR3 DNA is TGTGCCAGCAGTTACCAAGAGGGGGGTCAGCCCCAGCATTTT. This sequence encodes CASSYQEGGQPQHF.

This clonotype was observed many times. The V gene is TRBV18, the J gene TRBJ2-5; 7 bases are a match to TRBD1. CDR1 is KGHSH, CDR2 LQKENI, per germline. Unmatched junction bases numbered 8, after V lost 3 bases and J lost 4 bases. The CDR3 has 15 amino acids. The CDR3 spells CASSPRQGKRETQYF. CDR3 in DNA: TGTGCCAGCTCACCCCGACAGGGAAAAAGAGAGACCCAGTACTTC.

V gene TRBV19 combines with J gene TRBJ1-2, with no clear D. This CDR3 has 13 amino acids. CDR1 and CDR2 (germline): LNHDA, SQIVND (reference sequence). The ends were cut back, 5 bases at V and 4 bases at J, with 11 bases in the middle. The CDR3 here is CASSPQGSYGYTF. The CDR3 DNA is TGTGCCAGTAGTCCCCAAGGTAGCTATGGCTACACCTTC.

The chain recombines TRBV29-1 with TRBJ1-4; no firm D call. Germline CDR1 and CDR2: SQVTM and ANQGSEA. The V end was cut by 2 bases, the J end by 8 bases, with 12 bases between. This CDR3 region has 13 residues. In DNA form, the CDR3 reads TGCAGCGTTGAACCTGTTGGGGTGGAAAAACTGTTTTTT. As protein: CSVEPVGVEKLFF.

This clonotype came up a few times. This chain links TRBV5-4 with TRBJ2-7; TRBD1 agrees at 7 bases. The CDR3 is made up of 14 amino acids. The germline V gene encodes CDR1 SGHNT and CDR2 YYREEE (reference sequence). The V segment lost 2 bases and the J segment 2 bases; nucleotides outside the gene matches: 4. Here the CDR3 DNA reads TGTGCCAGCAGCTTAGGGGACAGAACCTACGAGCAGTACTTC. Encoded protein: CASSLGDRTYEQYF.

The table lists this clonotype with a few counts. This sequence joins TRBV7-3 and TRBJ2-1, with 8 bases that match TRBD2. The trim removed 5 bases at V and 2 bases at J, leaving 8 bases unmatched. Germline-derived CDR1 and CDR2 are SGHTA and FQGTGA. This CDR3 contains 16 residues. The CDR3 nucleotides read TGTGCCAGCAGCCCCATAGTAGCGGGGCCCTACAATGAGCAGTTCTTC. Translation gives CASSPIVAGPYNEQFF.

The V gene is TRBV29-1, the J gene TRBJ2-5; 8 bases align to TRBD2. The V and J ends lost 6 bases and 1 base, in that order; junction bases with no gene match: 4. This CDR3 contains 13 residues. In germline, CDR1 is SQVTM, CDR2 ANQGSEA. The CDR3 sequence is CSVISGSQETQYF. The CDR3 DNA follows: TGCAGCGTCATCAGCGGGAGCCAAGAGACCCAGTACTTC.